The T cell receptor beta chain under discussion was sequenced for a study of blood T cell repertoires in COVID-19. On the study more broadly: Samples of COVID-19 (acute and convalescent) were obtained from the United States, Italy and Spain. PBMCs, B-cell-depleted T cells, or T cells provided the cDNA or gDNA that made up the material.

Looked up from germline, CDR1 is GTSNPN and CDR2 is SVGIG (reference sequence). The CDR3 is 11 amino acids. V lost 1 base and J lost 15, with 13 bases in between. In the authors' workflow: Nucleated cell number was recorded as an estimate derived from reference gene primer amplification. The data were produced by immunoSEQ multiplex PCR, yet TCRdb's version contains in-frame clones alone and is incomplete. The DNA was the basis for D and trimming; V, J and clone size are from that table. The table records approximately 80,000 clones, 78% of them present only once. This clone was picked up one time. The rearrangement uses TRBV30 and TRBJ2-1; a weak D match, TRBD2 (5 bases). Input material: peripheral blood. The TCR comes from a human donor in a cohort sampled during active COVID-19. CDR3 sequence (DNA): TGTGCCTGGAGTGGGACTGGGTTGTGGTTCTTC. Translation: CAWSGTGLWFF.